The 3 T cell receptor beta chains below were found in one sample sequenced in a study of blood T cell repertoires in COVID-19. Some clones are missing from TCRdb's copy, which holds only in-frame ones; the method was immunoSEQ multiplex PCR. The repertoire consists of 150,000 to 200,000 clones, with less than 80% occurring once and the leading ten covering under 20%. The sample consisted of PBMCs or T cells enriched from blood (not recorded which). The source is a woman aged 70 to 79 in a cohort exposed to, infected with or recovered from COVID-19 (not recorded which).

This sequence joins TRBV5-5 and TRBJ2-7; 7 positions match TRBD2. With V trimmed by 0 bases and J by 1 base, 4 bases remained unmatched. CDR3 length: 15 amino acids. The V gene's germline CDR1 is SGHKS and CDR2 YYEKEE (reference sequence). The chain's CDR3 is CASSLVSGESYEQYF. The CDR3 DNA reads TGTGCCAGCAGCTTGGTAAGCGGGGAGTCCTACGAGCAGTACTTC. Drawing the rest from reference TRBV5-5 and TRBJ2-7, the complete variable domain is DAGVTQSPTHLIKTRGQQVTLRCSPISGHKSVSWYQQVLGQGPQFIFQYYEKEERGRGNFPDRFSARQFPNYSSELNVNALLLGDSALYLCASSLVSGESYEQYFGPGTRLTVT.

This clone was detected once. The chain has TRBV2 and TRBJ2-2; no reliable D call. Trimming took 3 bases from V and 4 from J, leaving 12 bases between them. The CDR3 consists of 15 residues. Germline V gene lookup returns CDR1 SNHLY and CDR2 FYNNEI. The CDR3 bases are TGTGCCAGCAGTGACGTAGTCCTAACCACCGGGGAGCTGTTTTTT. Protein: CASSDVVLTTGELFF.

The chain links TRBV20-1 to TRBJ2-7, with a tentative D call TRBD2 (6 bases). The CDR3 extends over 12 amino acids. Germline CDR1 is DFQATT and CDR2 is SNEGSKA (reference sequence). Trimming took 3 bases from V and 7 from J, leaving 13 bases between them. The CDR3 spells CSASTSSGEQYF. The DNA of the CDR3 is TGCAGTGCTAGTACTAGCTCGGGTGAGCAGTACTTC.